The text below deals with one T cell receptor beta chain. Its target is unknown. This CDR3 is 16 amino acids long. Trimming removed 7 bases from V and 7 bases from J, with 23 bases in between. The germline gives CDR1 SGHAT, CDR2 FQNNGV. This record comes from a study of human T cells and chemical hapten exposure. Whole-study context: Donors were sensitized with 2% DPC on the upper inner arm. Overall study findings and caveats: Having alopecia, donors may respond immunologically unlike healthy people. The formation of large CDR3 similarity clusters by expanded TCRs significantly exceeded that of controls.

Described time point: patch test 1, 2 weeks after DPC sensitization. Treatment of the sample: therapeutic diphenylcyclopropenone sensitization with weekly scalp DPC. From the RACE reads, TCRdb called clonotypes with MiXCR, one entry per CDR3 protein. The table lists some 170,000 distinct CDR3 sequences, approximately 20% of them singletons. This specimen consisted of whole blood, obtained in connection with sensitization to the hapten diphenylcyclopropenone (DPC). This rearrangement joins TRBV11-2 to TRBJ2-1; tentatively, D is TRBD1 (5 bases). The origin of this receptor is a woman in her 50s with alopecia areata. Some clones in this sample may be carry-over from other donors' samples. CDR3 protein: CASTASHADRMNEQFF. Written as DNA, the CDR3 is TGTGCCAGCACCGCCTCACACGCAGACAGAATGAATGAGCAGTTCTTC. The complete variable domain, with remaining parts taken from reference TRBV11-2 and TRBJ2-1, reads EAGVAQSPRYKIIEKRQSVAFWCNPISGHATLYWYQQILGQGPKLLIQFQNNGVVDDSQLPKDRFSAERLKGVDSTLKIQPAKLEDSAVYLCASTASHADRMNEQFFGPGTRLTVL.